The 28 T cell receptor beta chains presented below share a single source sample, sequenced in a study of cytomegalovirus exposure and HLA in healthy donors. A multiplex PCR was run with 60 Vbeta primers and 13 Jbeta primers. The method was immunoSEQ multiplex PCR; TCRdb's version includes in-frame clones alone and lacks a portion of them. The sample includes roughly 130,000 clones, 70% to 90% of them seen just once. The sequenced material came from PBMCs. These receptors originate from a woman aged 40 to 50 in good health and CMV-seronegative.

This clone has only one observation. This CDR3 is also generated by other DNA sequences in the sample. V usage is TRBV5-6 and J usage is TRBJ2-3; TRBD2 matches at 10 bases. V shed 4 bases and J 0 bases; nucleotides not matched to a gene: 5. CDR3 length: 16 residues. Germline V gene lookup returns CDR1 SGHDT and CDR2 YYEEEE. The CDR3 DNA follows: TGTGCCAGCAGCACTGGACTAGCGGTTAGCACAGATACGCAGTATTTT. It translates to CASSTGLAVSTDTQYF.

This clone was counted once. This chain links TRBV7-9 with TRBJ2-7; 11 bases align to TRBD2. Germline assignment: CDR1 SEHNR and CDR2 FQNEAQ (reference sequence). V lost 4 bases and J lost 7; bases outside the gene matches: 12. This CDR3 has 16 amino acids. DNA for the CDR3: TGTGCCAGCAGCTCCGCCGGGACTAGCGGCCGGGGGGAGCAGTACTTC. The encoded protein is CASSSAGTSGRGEQYF.

This rearrangement joins TRBV27 to TRBJ2-7, with TRBD1 as a possible D gene (6 bases). V lost 6 bases and J lost 2, with 14 bases in between. The V gene's germline CDR1 is MNHEY and CDR2 SMNVEV (reference sequence). This CDR3 region has 14 residues. The CDR3 loop is CASSLGAVTYEQYF. As DNA, the CDR3 is TGTGCCAGCAGCCTGGGGGCCGTAACCTACGAGCAGTACTTC.

V and J are TRBV9 and TRBJ2-3, with TRBD2 identical over 9 bases. This CDR3 has 15 amino acids. Germline CDR1 is SGDLS and CDR2 is YYNGEE. V trimming: 4 bases; J trimming: 3 bases; junction bases outside the gene matches: 6. CDR3 nucleotide sequence: TGTGCCAGCAGCCCATCGGGACTAGCAACAGATACGCAGTATTTT. This translates into CASSPSGLATDTQYF. Supplemented by reference TRBV9 and TRBJ2-3, the full variable domain reads DSGVTQTPKHLITATGQRVTLRCSPRSGDLSVYWYQQSLDQGLQFLIQYYNGEERAKGNILERFSAQQFPDLHSELNLSSLELGDSALYFCASSPSGLATDTQYFGPGTRLTVL.

The chain links TRBV2 to TRBJ2-7, with 12 bases lining up with TRBD2. Germline V CDR1 and CDR2: SNHLY, FYNNEI. This CDR3 contains 15 residues. After removal of 7 bases from V and 5 bases from J, the junction contained 9 bases not matched to a gene. CDR3 loop: CASNARLAGENEQYF. CDR3 DNA sequence: TGTGCCAGCAATGCGCGACTAGCGGGAGAGAACGAGCAGTACTTC.

This chain joins TRBV11-3 and TRBJ2-5, with TRBD1 as a possible D gene (5 bases). The J call could be wrong; TRBJ2-7 is a better fit for the DNA end. Germline V CDR1 and CDR2: SGHNT, YENEEA. This CDR3 is 16 amino acids long. The CDR3 reads CASSLDGAAYSYEQYF. The CDR3 nucleotides are TGTGCCAGCAGCTTAGATGGGGCAGCCTACTCCTACGAGCAGTACTTC.

In this sample, this clone turned up once. The chain employs TRBV7-7 and TRBJ2-5, with 7 bases lining up with TRBD1. Trimming took 6 bases from V and 5 from J; bases not matched to a gene: 12. The CDR3 runs to 15 residues. Per the germline V gene, CDR1 is SSHAT and CDR2 is FNYEAQ (reference sequence). As DNA, the CDR3 is TGTGCCAGCAGGCAAAACACAGGGGCTGGGGAGACCCAGTACTTC. This encodes CASRQNTGAGETQYF.

The chain employs TRBV29-1 and TRBJ2-1, with 14 bases identical to TRBD2. Trimming took 7 bases from V and 7 from J; bases not matched to a gene: 6. This CDR3 is built from 14 residues. Germline loops: CDR1 SQVTM, CDR2 ANQGSEA. CDR3 protein: CSGGLAGVGNEQFF. CDR3 coding DNA: TGCAGCGGGGGACTAGCGGGAGTTGGTAATGAGCAGTTCTTC.

On this clone itself: At one boundary the junction diverges from the germline segment, which might be a read error. The J gene is TRBJ2-3, the V gene TRBV7-9; TRBD1 matches at 11 bases. Germline assignment: CDR1 SEHNR and CDR2 FQNEAQ (reference sequence). This CDR3 has 15 amino acids. The DNA for the CDR3 is TGTTCCAGCAGCTTGGACAGGGGGCGGGAAGATACGCAGTATTTT. Amino acids: CSSSLDRGREDTQYF.

The V gene is TRBV5-1, the J gene TRBJ2-7, with no clear D. Germline loops: CDR1 SGHRS, CDR2 YFSETQ. The ends were cut back, 0 bases at V and 0 bases at J, with 7 bases in the middle. CDR3 length: 14 residues. The CDR3 nucleotides are TGCGCCAGCAGCTTGGGCAGTCTCTCCTACGAGCAGTACTTC. It is translated as CASSLGSLSYEQYF.

The chain links TRBV4-2 to TRBJ2-3; perhaps TRBD2 as D (5 bases). Germline V gene sequence: CDR1 LGHNA, CDR2 YNFKEQ. The CDR3 extends over 14 amino acids. Trimming removed 1 base from V and 6 bases from J, with 11 bases in between. CDR3 sequence: CASSQVSGEDTQYF. Here the CDR3 DNA reads TGTGCCAGCAGCCAAGTATCCGGGGAGGATACGCAGTATTTT.

V is TRBV27 and J is TRBJ2-5, with a weak D call TRBD2 (5 bases). CDR3 length: 14 amino acids. In germline, CDR1 is MNHEY, CDR2 SMNVEV (reference sequence). V lost 5 bases and J lost 5, with 15 bases in between. The CDR3 here is CASSHGGTGETQYF. The CDR3, as DNA: TGTGCCAGCAGTCACGGAGGAACGGGGGAGACCCAGTACTTC.

The V gene is TRBV11-2, the J gene TRBJ2-3, with TRBD2 identical over 11 bases. Per the germline V gene, CDR1 is SGHAT and CDR2 is FQNNGV. This CDR3 is 15 amino acids long. The trim removed 2 bases at V and 4 bases at J, leaving 2 bases unmatched. The DNA of the CDR3 is TGTGCCAGCAGCTTAACTAGCGGGAGCCCAGATACGCAGTATTTT. Amino acid sequence: CASSLTSGSPDTQYF.

This chain joins TRBV6-6 and TRBJ2-5; 8 bases are shared with TRBD2. The end of the DNA is better explained by TRBJ2-7, so the J call may be wrong. From germline, CDR1 is MNHNY and CDR2 SVGAGI (reference sequence). This CDR3 comprises 13 residues. The CDR3 coding sequence is TGTGCCAGCAGCGGGGGGGGCGGCTACGAGCAGTACTTC. Its translation: CASSGGGGYEQYF.

The V gene is TRBV4-3, the J gene TRBJ2-1; D ambiguous. The V gene's germline CDR1 is LGHNA and CDR2 YSLEER. V was pared by 4 bases and J by 3 bases, with 13 bases between. The CDR3 extends over 15 amino acids. The CDR3 DNA is TGCGCCAGCAGCCCCCTTATGCGGCGCTACAATGAGCAGTTCTTC. It is translated as CASSPLMRRYNEQFF.

The count of this clone is one. This rearrangement joins TRBV19 to TRBJ1-5; 7 nucleotides line up with TRBD1. The CDR3 totals 15 residues. V trimming: 5 bases; J trimming: 4 bases; junction bases outside the gene matches: 8. Germline V gene lookup returns CDR1 LNHDA and CDR2 SQIVND (reference sequence). This CDR3 is CASSPGQDINQPQHF. DNA for the CDR3: TGTGCCAGTAGTCCCGGACAGGACATAAATCAGCCCCAGCATTTT.

This sequence joins TRBV7-2 and TRBJ2-1, with D maybe TRBD1 (6 bases). CDR3 size: 15 residues. CDR1 SGHTA and CDR2 FQGNSA come from the germline V gene. Trimming stripped 3 bases from V and 5 bases from J, with 14 bases between. CDR3 nucleotides: TGTGCCAGCAGCTTGTACAGGGTTGTGGACAATGAGCAGTTCTTC. Translating it yields CASSLYRVVDNEQFF.

The chain is built from TRBV30 and TRBJ2-1, with 7 bases lining up with TRBD2. The germline gives CDR1 GTSNPN, CDR2 SVGIG (reference sequence). The ends lost 2 bases at V and 5 bases at J; junction bases unmatched: 3. The CDR3 runs to 13 residues. Here the CDR3 DNA reads TGTGCCTGGAGTATCGCGGGAGACAATGAGCAGTTCTTC. This translates into CAWSIAGDNEQFF.

The V call is TRBV6-4, the J call TRBJ1-2; D unclear. This CDR3 contains 14 residues. Germline CDR1 reads MRHNA; CDR2 reads SNTAGT. Between the trimmed V and J ends, which lost 2 bases and 7 bases, there was a span of 14 bases. The CDR3 DNA reads as TGTGCCAGCAGTGACGGGTTTCGGGGAGTTGGCTACACCTTC. It translates to CASSDGFRGVGYTF.

The chain couples TRBV9 to TRBJ2-7; D perhaps matches TRBD1 (6 bases). The CDR3 has 15 residues. Trimming took 1 base from V and 0 from J, leaving 11 bases between them. Germline V gene data show CDR1 as SGDLS and CDR2 as YYNGEE. The DNA for the CDR3 is TGTGCCAGCAGCGTAAGCGGACAGAGCTCCTACGAGCAGTACTTC. Translated, it gives CASSVSGQSSYEQYF.

J is TRBJ2-5 and V is TRBV2; 8 bases line up with TRBD1. In germline, CDR1 is SNHLY, CDR2 FYNNEI. The CDR3 extends over 15 amino acids. After removal of 5 bases from V and 4 bases from J, the junction contained 9 bases not matched to a gene. CDR3 DNA: TGTGCCAGCAGTTCACCGGACAGGGAGGCAGAGACCCAGTACTTC. It is translated as CASSSPDREAETQYF.

This clone was detected only once. The V gene is TRBV28, the J gene TRBJ2-7, with TRBD2 identical over 11 bases. V gave up 4 bases and J gave up 9 bases; unmatched junction bases: 8. The CDR3 loop spans 14 amino acids. Germline V gene lookup returns CDR1 MDHEN and CDR2 SYDVKM. The DNA for the CDR3 is TGTGCCAGCAGTTCCCCGTTCGGACTAGCGGGGCAGTACTTC. Residues: CASSSPFGLAGQYF.

J is TRBJ1-1 and V is TRBV11-3; 7 nucleotides line up with TRBD1. The germline CDR1 and CDR2 sequences are SGHNT and YENEEA. J was trimmed by 1 base and V by 7 bases; bases with no gene match: 0. This CDR3 has 12 amino acids. CDR3 protein: CASKGANTEAFF. CDR3 DNA: TGTGCCAGCAAGGGGGCGAACACTGAAGCTTTCTTT.

The chain joins TRBV6-5 to TRBJ1-5; D is unclear. From germline, CDR1 is MNHEY and CDR2 SVGAGI. V lost 2 bases to trimming and J lost 5 bases, with 7 bases between them. The CDR3 covers 13 residues. The CDR3 sequence: CASSYVPDQPQHF. DNA for the CDR3: TGTGCCAGCAGTTACGTCCCAGATCAGCCCCAGCATTTT.

As regards this clone: Germline is not matched at one junction end, which may reflect a read error. The chain couples TRBV7-9 to TRBJ2-1; 9 bases are a match to TRBD1. CDR1 and CDR2 from the germline V gene are SEHNR and FQNEAQ (reference sequence). The CDR3 length is 13 residues. CDR3: CSSTLQGASEQFF. CDR3 coding DNA: TGTTCCAGCACCCTACAGGGGGCTAGTGAGCAGTTCTTC.

The chain carries TRBV4-1 and TRBJ2-1, with no clear D. Trimming removed 8 bases from V and 7 bases from J, with 12 bases in between. The germline V gene has CDR1 MGHRA and CDR2 YSYEKL. CDR3 size: 12 residues. The CDR3 DNA is TGCGCCAGCCTCGCGAGGAAGAATGAGCAGTTCTTC. Translation: CASLARKNEQFF.

This clone was seen just once. A read error may produce the germline difference seen at one junction end. J is TRBJ2-3 and V is TRBV7-7; 9 bases are a match to TRBD2. The CDR3 is 15 residues long. The germline CDR1 and CDR2 sequences are SSHAT and FNYEAQ (reference sequence). For the CDR3, the DNA is TGTGCTAGCAGCCCCCGCGCGGGAGGGGGGGATACGCAGTATTTT. This gives the protein CASSPRAGGGDTQYF.

The chain carries TRBV7-2 and TRBJ2-3; no reliable D call. The V end lost 2 bases, the J end lost 0 bases, and 9 bases lay between the germline ends. The germline V gene encodes CDR1 SGHTA and CDR2 FQGNSA. The CDR3 sequence is 15 residues long. CDR3 sequence reads: CASSLIGLSTDTQYF. CDR3 nucleotide sequence: TGTGCCAGCAGCTTAATCGGGTTAAGCACAGATACGCAGTATTTT.